These 6 T cell receptor beta chains originate from one sample sequenced in a study of shared clonotypes between healthy human individuals. Libraries were prepared by immunoSEQ multiplex PCR; TCRdb keeps only in-frame clonotypes and omits some of them. The repertoire has a few hundred thousand clones, roughly 91% of them found once; the top ten carry roughly 16%. Sequenced input: memory CD8+ T cells sorted from blood. The subset denotes: CD45RO+ cells pooled with CCR7-negative TemRA cells. Receptor source: a man between 18 and 29 years old in good health.

Of note for this clone: Other DNA sequences from this sample encode an identical CDR3 as well. The genes are TRBV9 and TRBJ2-7; D call uncertain. V lost 0 bases and J 0 bases, leaving 10 bases between the germline ends. This CDR3 spans 15 amino acids. Germline loops: CDR1 SGDLS, CDR2 YYNGEE. CDR3 in DNA: TGTGCCAGCAGCGTAGAGTTAGGTAGCTCCTACGAGCAGTACTTC. It translates to CASSVELGSSYEQYF.

The V call is TRBV5-8, the J call TRBJ2-5; D unclear. The germline V and J ends were trimmed by 3 bases and 13 bases, with 7 bases remaining between them. CDR1 is SGHTS, CDR2 YDEGEE, per germline. The CDR3 has 9 residues. CDR3 sequence: CASSYEVYF. The CDR3 coding sequence is TGTGCCAGCAGCTACGAGGTGTACTTC. The variable domain in full, completed from reference TRBV5-8 and TRBJ2-5, reads EAGVTQSPTHLIKTRGQQATLRCSPISGHTSVYWYQQALGLGLQFLLWYDEGEERNRGNFPPRFSGRQFPNYSSELNVNALELEDSALYLCASSYEVYFGPGTRLLVL.

The genes are TRBV4-3 and TRBJ2-3; weak D call: TRBD2 (6 bases). This CDR3 comprises 17 residues. Germline V gives CDR1 LGHNA, CDR2 YSLEER. V gave up 0 bases and J gave up 5 bases, with 18 bases separating them. The CDR3: CASSQDLEGELGDTQYF. DNA of the CDR3: TGCGCCAGCAGCCAAGATTTGGAGGGAGAGCTGGGAGATACGCAGTATTTT.

The chain carries TRBV5-4 and TRBJ2-1, with D perhaps TRBD2 (5 bases). The CDR3 loop spans 11 amino acids. CDR1 and CDR2 (germline): SGHNT, YYREEE (reference sequence). V lost 6 bases and J lost 10, with 11 bases in between. DNA for the CDR3: TGTGCCAGCACGTTCAGCGGAGAGCAGTTCTTC. Translated, it gives CASTFSGEQFF.

This clone showed up just once. The chain recombines TRBV29-1 with TRBJ2-2; D call uncertain. CDR3 length: 15 residues. V was clipped by 6 bases and J by 5 bases, with 19 bases between them. Germline V lookup: CDR1 SQVTM, CDR2 ANQGSEA. Here the CDR3 DNA reads TGCAGCGTCGCCTTGTCAGCGCACGGAACCGGGGAGCTGTTTTTT. Protein product: CSVALSAHGTGELFF.

The chain joins TRBV5-1 to TRBJ1-6; D is undetermined. Germline V gene lookup returns CDR1 SGHRS and CDR2 YFSETQ. Trimming removed 1 base at V and 0 bases at J, with 17 bases between. The CDR3 runs to 19 residues. This chain's CDR3 is CASSLNGRPRSSYNSPLHF. CDR3 coding DNA: TGCGCCAGCAGCTTGAACGGACGGCCGAGGAGCTCCTATAATTCACCCCTCCACTTT.